A single sample is the source of the 14 T cell receptor beta chains below, sequenced in a study of cytomegalovirus exposure and HLA in healthy donors. 13 Jbeta primers and 60 Vbeta primers were used for the PCR. Profiled with immunoSEQ multiplex PCR; TCRdb holds only in-frame clones, not every one. The data show around 200,000 clones, with roughly four fifths seen just once and 1.6% held by the top ten. Input material: PBMCs. The receptors stem from a man between 50 and 59 years old in good health and CMV-seronegative.

The count of this clone is one. The chain carries TRBV19 and TRBJ2-5; 12 nucleotides agree with TRBD1. Trimming cost V 3 bases and J 5 bases; bases outside gene matches: 4. The germline V gene has CDR1 LNHDA and CDR2 SQIVND (reference sequence). CDR3 length: 15 residues. The CDR3 DNA is TGTGCCAGTAGTATGGGACAGGGGGCTGTGGAGACCCAGTACTTC. This sequence encodes CASSMGQGAVETQYF.

The J gene is TRBJ2-1, the V gene TRBV7-2, with D possibly matching TRBD2 (6 bases). The ends were cut back, 4 bases at V and 5 bases at J, with 15 bases in the middle. Germline values: CDR1 SGHTA, CDR2 FQGNSA. The CDR3 runs 15 residues. DNA of the CDR3: TGTGCCAGCAGCTACGGAGGGGAAGGCGACAATGAGCAGTTCTTC. Translated: CASSYGGEGDNEQFF.

The V call is TRBV19, the J call TRBJ1-5, with TRBD1 matching 10 bases. The CDR3 totals 15 residues. Germline V gene lookup returns CDR1 LNHDA and CDR2 SQIVND (reference sequence). V lost 6 bases to trimming and J lost 4 bases; unmatched junction nucleotides: 6. CDR3 region: CASRRGQGSNQPQHF. In DNA, the CDR3 is TGTGCCAGTAGGAGGGGACAGGGGTCGAATCAGCCCCAGCATTTT.

The genes are TRBV28 and TRBJ2-7; 9 bases match TRBD1. Trimming cost V 6 bases and J 5 bases; bases outside gene matches: 8. Germline loops: CDR1 MDHEN, CDR2 SYDVKM. CDR3 length: 14 residues. CDR3: CASRSGTGIHEQYF. As DNA, the CDR3 is TGTGCCAGCAGATCCGGGACAGGGATACACGAGCAGTACTTC.

The chain has TRBV7-2 and TRBJ2-5; 8 positions match TRBD2. Germline V gene sequence: CDR1 SGHTA, CDR2 FQGNSA. This CDR3 comprises 14 residues. The ends lost 3 bases at V and 5 bases at J; junction bases unmatched: 5. The CDR3 nucleotides are TGTGCCAGCAGCTTCAAGCGGGAGAGGGAGACCCAGTACTTC. It codes for CASSFKRERETQYF.

The chain combines TRBV15 with TRBJ1-4, with TRBD1 identical over 9 bases. This CDR3 is 14 amino acids long. The germline V gene encodes CDR1 LNHNV and CDR2 YYDKDF (reference sequence). Trimming removed 5 bases from V and 5 bases from J; junction bases left unmatched: 3. The CDR3 DNA is TGTGCCACCAGCCGACAGGGGGGAAATGAAAAACTGTTTTTT. This sequence encodes CATSRQGGNEKLFF.

V gene TRBV19 combines with J gene TRBJ1-2; D not resolved. V shed 6 bases and J shed 4 bases, with 6 bases lying between them. The germline gives CDR1 LNHDA, CDR2 SQIVND (reference sequence). CDR3 size: 11 residues. The CDR3 nucleotides read TGTGCCAGTAGCCCGTCCTATGGCTACACCTTC. This codes for CASSPSYGYTF.

This clone has more than one count but fewer than ten. The chain combines TRBV28 with TRBJ2-3; 10 bases are shared with TRBD1. Per germline, CDR1 MDHEN and CDR2 SYDVKM. The length of the CDR3 is 16 residues. V shed 6 bases and J 2 bases; nucleotides not matched to a gene: 8. CDR3 nucleotide sequence: TGTGCCAGCAGCACCGGGACAGGGGACAACACAGATACGCAGTATTTT. The encoded protein is CASSTGTGDNTDTQYF.

The CDR3 loop is CASARTEASYEQYF. The CDR3 DNA reads as TGTGCCAGTGCACGGACAGAAGCCTCCTACGAGCAGTACTTC. This chain connects TRBV19 to TRBJ2-7, with D maybe TRBD1 (6 bases). This CDR3 spans 14 amino acids. Per germline, CDR1 LNHDA and CDR2 SQIVND (reference sequence). V was pared by 8 bases and J by 0 bases, with 14 bases between.

As DNA, the CDR3 is TGTGCCAGCAGCGTTGGGACAGACGAGTTCACAGATACGCAGTATTTT. Protein: CASSVGTDEFTDTQYF. V usage is TRBV9 and J usage is TRBJ2-3, with 7 bases fitting TRBD1. V was pared by 2 bases and J by 2 bases, with 8 bases of the junction left unmatched. This CDR3 contains 16 residues. The germline V gene encodes CDR1 SGDLS and CDR2 YYNGEE.

The sample holds one count of this clone. The gene calls are TRBV7-8 and TRBJ1-6; 8 nucleotides match TRBD1. After removal of 0 bases from V and 7 bases from J, the junction contained 5 bases not matched to a gene. The CDR3 has 16 amino acids. Germline V gives CDR1 SGHVS, CDR2 FQNEAQ. For the CDR3, the DNA is TGTGCCAGCAGCTTAGCAAACAGGGGGTTAAATTCACCCCTCCACTTT. Amino acid sequence: CASSLANRGLNSPLHF.

J is TRBJ1-2 and V is TRBV27, with unresolved D. This CDR3 has 12 residues. In germline, CDR1 is MNHEY, CDR2 SMNVEV (reference sequence). The germline V and J ends were trimmed by 8 bases and 2 bases, with 9 bases remaining between them. CDR3: CASPRLNYGYTF. The DNA for the CDR3 is TGTGCCAGCCCCAGACTAAACTATGGCTACACCTTC.

The chain is built from TRBV28 and TRBJ2-1; D is perhaps TRBD2 (5 bases). Deletions cut 4 bases from V and 2 bases from J, with 12 bases between. The CDR3 is made up of 15 amino acids. Per the germline V gene, CDR1 is MDHEN and CDR2 is SYDVKM. The CDR3 spells CASSSPTGAYNEQFF. The CDR3 nucleotides read TGTGCCAGCAGTTCACCAACCGGGGCCTACAATGAGCAGTTCTTC.

J is TRBJ2-1 and V is TRBV7-2; TRBD1 aligns across 8 bases. Germline V gene data show CDR1 as SGHTA and CDR2 as FQGNSA. The CDR3 spans 16 residues. V trimming: 5 bases; J trimming: 9 bases; junction bases outside the gene matches: 15. For the CDR3, the DNA is TGTGCCAGCAGCCGCACCGGGACAGGTGGGAGCGGTGAGCAGTTCTTC. Translating it yields CASSRTGTGGSGEQFF.